These 2 T cell receptor beta chains share one sample of origin, sequenced in a study of cytomegalovirus exposure and HLA in healthy donors (dated by TCRdb to about 2017). The library came from the immunoSEQ multiplex PCR assay. A mixture of 60 forward primers for TCR Vbeta segments and 13 reverse primers for TCR Jbeta segments was used in the multiplex PCR. Sourced from immuneACCESS, this table was stored by TCRdb with only in-frame sequences that have V and J called. A share of the clones is absent; for the studies checked, an unresolved V gene accounts for under half, and the remainder has no known explanation. The sample data list 100,000 or so clones, and approximately 14% of these were observed just once. The top ten constitute approximately 0.8% of the sample. The sample comprised PBMCs. These receptors all stem from a female donor in good health and CMV-seronegative.

This clone appeared a few times. V usage is TRBV18 and J usage is TRBJ1-1, with 7 bases that match TRBD1. Germline V gene sequence: CDR1 KGHSH, CDR2 LQKENI. The CDR3 is made up of 13 amino acids. CDR3: CAFRDSLRTEAFF. In DNA form, the CDR3 reads TGTGCTTTTCGGGACAGCCTTCGCACTGAAGCTTTCTTT.

This clone has just a few counts. This CDR3 reads CASSLASGGDTQYF. The CDR3 DNA sequence: TGTGCCAGCAGCTTGGCTAGCGGGGGAGATACGCAGTATTTT. The V and J genes are TRBV11-2 and TRBJ2-3; 10 bases align to TRBD2. Germline V gene lookup returns CDR1 SGHAT and CDR2 FQNNGV. J lost 5 bases, V lost 3 bases, and 2 bases had no gene match. CDR3 size: 14 residues.